Presented here are 18 T cell receptor beta chains from one specimen sequenced in a study of blood T cell repertoires in COVID-19. The protocol was immunoSEQ multiplex PCR, while the TCRdb copy is restricted to in-frame clones and leaves out a portion. The data hold about 260,000 clones, with about 90% observed a single time. Sequenced sample: peripheral blood. The receptors stem from a woman aged 50 to 65 with acute or convalescent COVID-19.

The chain is built from TRBV28 and TRBJ2-3; 10 bases map to TRBD1. Trimming cost V 4 bases and J 3 bases; bases outside gene matches: 10. Germline-derived CDR1 and CDR2 are MDHEN and SYDVKM. The CDR3 runs to 17 residues. CDR3 loop: CASSSTYRDRGTDTQYF. CDR3 sequence (DNA): TGTGCCAGCAGTTCGACGTACCGGGACAGGGGAACAGATACGCAGTATTTT.

The V gene is TRBV6-5, the J gene TRBJ2-7; 12 bases match TRBD2. CDR1 MNHEY and CDR2 SVGAGI come from the germline V gene. The junction had 3 bases not matched to a gene; V was cut back by 6 bases and J by 3 bases. This CDR3 contains 14 residues. CDR3 sequence reads: CASSASGRGYEQYF. The DNA of the CDR3 is TGTGCCAGCAGCGCTAGCGGGAGGGGCTACGAGCAGTACTTC.

This clone was counted between two and nine times. V gene TRBV5-4 combines with J gene TRBJ1-6; D not certain. Germline V gives CDR1 SGHNT, CDR2 YYREEE (reference sequence). The V gene lost 0 bases and the J gene lost 7 bases, with 8 bases spanning the gap. The CDR3 has 14 amino acids. CDR3 DNA: TGTGCCAGCAGCTTGGACAGAGGGAATTCACCCCTCCACTTT. Amino acid sequence: CASSLDRGNSPLHF. Together with reference TRBV5-4 and TRBJ1-6, the CDR3 gives the full variable domain: ETGVTQSPTHLIKTRGQQVTLRCSSQSGHNTVSWYQQALGQGPQFIFQYYREEENGRGNFPPRFSGLQFPNYSSELNVNALELDDSALYLCASSLDRGNSPLHFGNGTRLTVT.

This clone has just a few counts. The J gene is TRBJ1-2, the V gene TRBV7-2; 7 bases are shared with TRBD1. The V segment lost 5 bases and the J segment 0 bases; nucleotides outside the gene matches: 3. In germline, CDR1 is SGHTA, CDR2 FQGNSA. There are 14 residues in the CDR3. The CDR3 here is CASSADRTNYGYTF. CDR3 nucleotide sequence: TGTGCCAGCAGCGCGGACAGGACTAACTATGGCTACACCTTC.

J is TRBJ2-7 and V is TRBV19; no reliable D call. Per germline, CDR1 LNHDA and CDR2 SQIVND (reference sequence). V lost 5 bases and J 4 bases, leaving 6 bases between the germline ends. CDR3 size: 11 residues. Written as DNA, the CDR3 is TGTGCCAGTAGTTCCCGGTACGAGCAGTACTTC. As protein: CASSSRYEQYF.

The V gene is TRBV19, the J gene TRBJ1-5; D uncertain. The germline CDR1 and CDR2 sequences are LNHDA and SQIVND (reference sequence). V lost 7 bases and J lost 6, with 10 bases in between. The CDR3 spans 12 residues. This CDR3 is CASKEGGQPQHF. The CDR3 nucleotides read TGTGCCAGTAAGGAGGGAGGTCAGCCCCAGCATTTT.

This clone was seen a single time. V gene TRBV18 combines with J gene TRBJ1-2; 7 nucleotides align to TRBD1. V trimming: 3 bases; J trimming: 4 bases; junction bases outside the gene matches: 5. Looked up from germline, CDR1 is KGHSH and CDR2 is LQKENI. The CDR3 spans 14 residues. The CDR3 DNA reads as TGTGCCAGCTCACCTATTGGACAGGTCTATGGCTACACCTTC. Protein product: CASSPIGQVYGYTF.

The rearrangement links TRBV2 to TRBJ1-3; weak D call: TRBD1 (5 bases). The V end was cut by 8 bases, the J end by 3 bases, with 11 bases between. The CDR3 extends over 13 amino acids. Germline V gene sequence: CDR1 SNHLY, CDR2 FYNNEI. The CDR3 reads CASQMTVGNTIYF. The CDR3, as DNA: TGTGCCAGCCAGATGACAGTTGGAAACACCATATATTTT.

The V and J genes are TRBV3-1 (or the pseudogene TRBV3-2) and TRBJ2-4; 8 bases fit TRBD1. Germline CDR1 is LGHDT and CDR2 is YNNKEL (reference sequence). CDR3 size: 16 residues. Trimming removed 4 bases from V and 0 bases from J; junction bases left unmatched: 5. CDR3 coding DNA: TGTGCCAGCAGCCTTATTGACAGGGGAGCCAAAAACATTCAGTACTTC. Translation: CASSLIDRGAKNIQYF.

This clone showed up many times. The genes are TRBV6-6 and TRBJ1-1; a weak D match, TRBD1 (5 bases). Trimming took 2 bases from V and 7 from J, leaving 11 bases between them. The length of the CDR3 is 13 residues. The germline V gene encodes CDR1 MNHNY and CDR2 SVGAGI (reference sequence). CDR3 sequence: CASSYPRQNEAFF. Written as DNA, the CDR3 is TGTGCCAGCAGTTACCCCCGACAGAATGAAGCTTTCTTT.

The rearrangement links TRBV6-1 to TRBJ2-6; 7 nucleotides align to TRBD2. CDR3 length: 18 amino acids. V lost 1 base, J lost 0 bases, and 6 bases stayed unmatched. CDR1 is MNHNS and CDR2 is SASEGT in the germline V gene. CDR3 amino acids: CASSEGPAGLSGANVLTF. CDR3 DNA: TGTGCCAGCAGTGAAGGGCCAGCGGGGCTCTCTGGGGCCAACGTCCTGACTTTC.

This sequence joins TRBV5-1 and TRBJ2-1; 8 bases map to TRBD1. Looked up from germline, CDR1 is SGHRS and CDR2 is YFSETQ. CDR3 size: 13 residues. V was clipped by 4 bases and J by 10 bases; unmatched bases: 7. The CDR3 here is CASSQGDRFEQFF. In DNA form, the CDR3 reads TGCGCCAGCAGCCAAGGGGACAGGTTCGAGCAGTTCTTC. Drawing the rest from reference TRBV5-1 and TRBJ2-1, the complete variable domain is KAGVTQTPRYLIKTRGQQVTLSCSPISGHRSVSWYQQTPGQGLQFLFEYFSETQRNKGNFPGRFSGRQFSNSRSEMNVSTLELGDSALYLCASSQGDRFEQFFGPGTRLTVL.

The chain has TRBV14 and TRBJ2-6, with 7 bases identical to TRBD1. The germline gives CDR1 SGHDN, CDR2 FVKESK. Trimming removed 4 bases from V and 0 bases from J; junction bases left unmatched: 9. The CDR3 is 18 amino acids. CDR3 protein: CASSPKTGPFSGANVLTF. In nucleotides, the CDR3 is TGTGCCAGCAGCCCAAAGACAGGGCCATTCTCTGGGGCCAACGTCCTGACTTTC. The variable domain in full, completed from reference TRBV14 and TRBJ2-6, reads EAGVTQFPSHSVIEKGQTVTLRCDPISGHDNLYWYRRVMGKEIKFLLHFVKESKQDESGMPNNRFLAERTGGTYSTLKVQPAELEDSGVYFCASSPKTGPFSGANVLTFGAGSRLTVL.

V gene TRBV27 combines with J gene TRBJ2-7, with 9 bases that match TRBD1. Trimming removed 8 bases from V and 2 bases from J; junction bases left unmatched: 1. The V gene's germline CDR1 is MNHEY and CDR2 SMNVEV (reference sequence). The CDR3 is 12 amino acids. CDR3 bases: TGTGCCAGCGGGGACAGGGCCTACGAGCAGTACTTC. Protein product: CASGDRAYEQYF.

The rearrangement links TRBV7-2 to TRBJ2-2; a weak D match, TRBD1 (5 bases). Germline CDR1 is SGHTA and CDR2 is FQGNSA. Trimming took off 3 bases at V and 6 bases at J, with 8 bases between the two ends. The CDR3 runs 13 residues. The CDR3 DNA reads TGTGCCAGCAGCTTGGTAGGGGCCGGGGAGCTGTTTTTT. This sequence encodes CASSLVGAGELFF.

This chain links TRBV3-1 (or the pseudogene TRBV3-2) with TRBJ2-3; tentatively, D is TRBD2 (6 bases). Trimming removed 7 bases from V and 2 bases from J, with 19 bases in between. Germline V gene sequence: CDR1 LGHDT, CDR2 YNNKEL (reference sequence). This CDR3 is 16 amino acids long. The CDR3 loop is CASTPSPSEYTDTQYF. In DNA, the CDR3 is TGTGCCAGCACCCCCTCTCCTAGCGAATACACAGATACGCAGTATTTT.

The chain recombines TRBV18 with TRBJ2-4; the D gene is possibly TRBD2 (6 bases). CDR1 is KGHSH, CDR2 LQKENI, per germline. The CDR3 runs to 15 residues. Trimming removed 0 bases from V and 8 bases from J, with 14 bases in between. CDR3 region: CASSPPEGSGDIQYF. DNA of the CDR3: TGTGCCAGCTCACCACCGGAGGGATCGGGAGACATTCAGTACTTC.

This sequence joins TRBV24-1 and TRBJ2-7, with TRBD2 matching 9 bases. CDR3 size: 13 residues. The junction had 8 bases not matched to a gene; V was cut back by 9 bases and J by 6 bases. Germline V gene lookup returns CDR1 KGHDR and CDR2 SFDVKD. The CDR3 DNA reads TGTGCCACCCCGCAGACTAGCGGTGGCGAGCAGTACTTC. As protein: CATPQTSGGEQYF.